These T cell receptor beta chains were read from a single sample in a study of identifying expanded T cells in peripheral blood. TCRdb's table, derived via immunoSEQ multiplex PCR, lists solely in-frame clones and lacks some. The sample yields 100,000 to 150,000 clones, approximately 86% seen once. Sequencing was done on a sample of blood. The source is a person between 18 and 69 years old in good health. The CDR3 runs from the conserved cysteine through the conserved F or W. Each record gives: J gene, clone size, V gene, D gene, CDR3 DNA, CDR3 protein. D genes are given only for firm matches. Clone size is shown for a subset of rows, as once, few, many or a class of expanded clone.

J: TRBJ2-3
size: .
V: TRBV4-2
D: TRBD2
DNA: TGTGCCAGCAGCTACAGCGGGGGGGGCACAGATACGCAGTATTTT
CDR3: CASSYSGGGTDTQYF

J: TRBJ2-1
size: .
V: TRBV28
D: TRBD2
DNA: TGTGCCAGCACCACCCTCGGGACTAGCGGGCCCTACAATGAGCAGTTCTTC
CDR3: CASTTLGTSGPYNEQFF

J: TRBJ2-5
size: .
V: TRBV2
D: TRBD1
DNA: TGTGCCAGCAGGGTTAGGCAGGGGGCGCGGGAGACCCAGTACTTC
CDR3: CASRVRQGARETQYF

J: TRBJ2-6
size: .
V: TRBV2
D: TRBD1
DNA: TGTGCCAGCAGGGCGGGACAGGGGGCGGATGGGGCCAACGTCCTGACTTTC
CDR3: CASRAGQGADGANVLTF

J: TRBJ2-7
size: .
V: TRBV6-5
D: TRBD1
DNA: TGTGCCAGCAGTTACGGGACAGGCCCCTACGAGCAGTACTTC
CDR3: CASSYGTGPYEQYF

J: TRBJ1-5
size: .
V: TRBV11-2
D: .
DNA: TGTGCCAGCAGCTTAGTTACCTCCCGGCGCAATCAGCCCCAGCATTTT
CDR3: CASSLVTSRRNQPQHF

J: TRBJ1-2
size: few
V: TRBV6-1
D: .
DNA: TGTGCCAGCAGCAGGGGCAATGGCTACACCTTC
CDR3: CASSRGNGYTF

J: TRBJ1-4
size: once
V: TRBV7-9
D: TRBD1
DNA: TGTGCCAGCAGCGGAGGACAGGGAGGGAATGAAAAACTGTTTTTT
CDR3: CASSGGQGGNEKLFF

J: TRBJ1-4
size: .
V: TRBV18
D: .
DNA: TGTGCCAGCTCACCGACGGTCACTAATGAAAAACTGTTTTTT
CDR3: CASSPTVTNEKLFF

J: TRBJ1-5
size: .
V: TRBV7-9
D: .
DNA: TGTGCCAGCTGGCCGGATCAGCCCCAGCATTTT
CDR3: CASWPDQPQHF

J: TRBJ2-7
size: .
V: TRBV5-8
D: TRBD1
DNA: TGTGCCAGCAGCTTGTACGCAGGGGGTATAACCTACGAGCAGTACTTC
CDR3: CASSLYAGGITYEQYF

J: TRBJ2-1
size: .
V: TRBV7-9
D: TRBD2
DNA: TGTGCCAGCAGCAGGACTAGCGGGGCATCCTACAATGAGCAGTTCTTC
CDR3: CASSRTSGASYNEQFF

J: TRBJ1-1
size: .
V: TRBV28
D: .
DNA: TGTGCCAGCACCTCGGCCGGACCGGACACTGAAGCTTTCTTT
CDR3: CASTSAGPDTEAFF

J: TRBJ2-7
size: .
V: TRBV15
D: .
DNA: TGTGCCACCAGCACGGCCCCCTGGGGGGCGGTCTCCTACGAGCAGTACTTC
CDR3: CATSTAPWGAVSYEQYF

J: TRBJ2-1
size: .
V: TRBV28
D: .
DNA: TGTGCCAGCAGTCCCTCTGGCGGGGCCAATGAGCAGTTCTTC
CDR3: CASSPSGGANEQFF

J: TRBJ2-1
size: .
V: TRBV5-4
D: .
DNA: TGTGCCAGCAGCTTGGAAGCGGATTGGGTAAACAATGAGCAGTTCTTC
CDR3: CASSLEADWVNNEQFF

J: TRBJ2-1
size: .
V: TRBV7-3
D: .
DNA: TGTGCCAGCAGCTTCGGCTGGCTGAGCTCCTACAATGAGCAGTTCTTC
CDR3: CASSFGWLSSYNEQFF

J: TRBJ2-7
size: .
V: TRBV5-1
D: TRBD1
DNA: TGCGCCAGCAGCGTAGGACAGGTAACCTACGAGCAGTACTTC
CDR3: CASSVGQVTYEQYF

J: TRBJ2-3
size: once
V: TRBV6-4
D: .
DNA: TGTGCCAGCAGTGACGCGGGGAATACGCAGTATTTT
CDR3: CASSDAGNTQYF

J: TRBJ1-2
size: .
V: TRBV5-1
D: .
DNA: TGCGCCAGCAGCGGCGGGACGGGGGATGGCTACACCTTC
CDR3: CASSGGTGDGYTF

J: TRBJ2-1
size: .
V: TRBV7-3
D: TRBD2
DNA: TGTGCCAGCAGCCCCGAAGGGGGACTAGCGGGGCCCAAGTACAATGAGCAGTTCTTC
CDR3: CASSPEGGLAGPKYNEQFF

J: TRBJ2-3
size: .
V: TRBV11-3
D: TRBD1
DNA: TGTGCCAGCAGCTTGACAGGGGTAGGAACAGATACGCAGTATTTT
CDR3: CASSLTGVGTDTQYF

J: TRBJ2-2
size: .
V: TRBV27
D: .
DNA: TGTGCCAGCAGTCCCCTAGGGGGGGCTGGCACCGGGGAGCTGTTTTTT
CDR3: CASSPLGGAGTGELFF

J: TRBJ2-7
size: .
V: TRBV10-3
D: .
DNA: TGTGCCATCAGCAATGGCGAGTACTACGAGCAGTACTTC
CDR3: CAISNGEYYEQYF

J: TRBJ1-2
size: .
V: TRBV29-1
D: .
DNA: TGCAGCGTTGAAGGGTCCCACCAGGGTTGGGAGAATGGCTACACCTTC
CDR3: CSVEGSHQGWENGYTF

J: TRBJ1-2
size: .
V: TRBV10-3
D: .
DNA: TGTGCCATCAGCGGGAACTATGGCTACACCTTC
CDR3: CAISGNYGYTF

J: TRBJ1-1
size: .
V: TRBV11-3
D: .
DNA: TGTGCCAGCAGCTTATACAAGAACACTGAAGCTTTCTTT
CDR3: CASSLYKNTEAFF

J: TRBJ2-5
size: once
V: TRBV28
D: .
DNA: TGTGCCAGCCAGGGGCAAGAGACCCAGTACTTC
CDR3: CASQGQETQYF

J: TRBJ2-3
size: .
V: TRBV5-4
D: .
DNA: TGTGCCAGCAGCTTGGAGGGTACAGATACGCAGTATTTT
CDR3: CASSLEGTDTQYF

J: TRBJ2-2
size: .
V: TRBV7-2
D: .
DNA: TGTGCCAGCAGCCCCGTATTGGCGGGATCCCCCGGGGAGCTGTTTTTT
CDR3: CASSPVLAGSPGELFF

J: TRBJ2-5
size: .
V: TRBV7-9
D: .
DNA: TGTGCCAGCAGCCCGGTGGGCCGGAAAGAGACCCAGTACTTC
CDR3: CASSPVGRKETQYF

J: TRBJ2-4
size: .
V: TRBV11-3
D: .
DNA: TGTGCCAGCAGCTTAGGGACAGCGGGCATTCAGTACTTC
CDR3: CASSLGTAGIQYF

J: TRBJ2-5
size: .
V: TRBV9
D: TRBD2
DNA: TGTGCCAGCAGCGTAACTGTTCTAGCGGGGCCAGAGACCCAGTACTTC
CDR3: CASSVTVLAGPETQYF

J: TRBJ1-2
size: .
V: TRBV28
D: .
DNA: TGTGCCAGCAGTTTAAGGCAGCAATATGGCTACACCTTC
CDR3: CASSLRQQYGYTF